This T cell receptor (beta chain) is drawn from a study of control samples from healthy donors and cancer patients. Clones were read by immunoSEQ multiplex PCR, and TCRdb kept only the in-frame ones, dropping some. This sample has 200,000 to 250,000 clones; about 94% occur once, and the top ten carry approximately 1.5%. This CDR3 region has 14 residues. CDR1 is SGHAT, CDR2 FQDESV, per germline (reference sequence). V shed 5 bases and J shed 2 bases, with 11 bases lying between them. The TCR was taken from a man in his forties or fifties in good health. Sequencing was performed on blood. The chain recombines TRBV11-1 with TRBJ2-3; D call uncertain. As DNA, the CDR3 is TGTGCCAGCAGCCCGGCGATTACCACAGATACGCAGTATTTT. Protein: CASSPAITTDTQYF. Full variable domain (remainder filled in from reference TRBV11-1 and TRBJ2-3): EAEVAQSPRYKITEKSQAVAFWCDPISGHATLYWYRQILGQGPELLVQFQDESVVDDSQLPKDRFSAERLKGVDSTLKIQPAELGDSAMYLCASSPAITTDTQYFGPGTRLTVL.